This T cell receptor beta chain was identified during a study of blood T cell repertoires in COVID-19. The protocol was immunoSEQ multiplex PCR, while the TCRdb copy is restricted to in-frame clones and leaves out a portion. Of approximately 230,000 clones listed, around nine tenths are singletons. The CDR3 loop spans 14 amino acids. Germline CDR1 SNHLY, CDR2 FYNNEI. The V gene lost 9 bases and the J gene lost 0 bases, with 13 bases spanning the gap. This clonotype was sampled from a man of 80 years or more with acute or convalescent COVID-19. This chain links TRBV2 with TRBJ2-3; D perhaps matches TRBD2 (5 bases). Sequencing was performed on peripheral blood. The CDR3 here is CASALETSTDTQYF. The DNA of the CDR3 is TGTGCCAGTGCACTAGAAACTAGCACAGATACGCAGTATTTT. Together with reference TRBV2 and TRBJ2-3, the CDR3 gives the full variable domain: EPEVTQTPSHQVTQMGQEVILRCVPISNHLYFYWYRQILGQKVEFLVSFYNNEISEKSEIFDDQFSVERPDGSNFTLKIRSTKLEDSAMYFCASALETSTDTQYFGPGTRLTVL.